A few counts support the clone carrying this T cell receptor (beta chain). What it recognizes is unknown. For the second PCR, which ran for about 7 to 11 cycles, a sample-barcoded 5' primer and a J-beta primer mix were used. Via MiXCR, TCRdb re-called the 5' RACE reads, giving one row per CDR3 protein. The sample includes around 1,600,000 distinct CDR3 sequences, roughly two fifths of them seen just once. The data were obtained in a study of blood T cells in healthy people across ages. Study-level results: The study found TCR beta diversity correlated strongly with naive T cell percentage.

Source material: blood. The TCR was taken from a woman aged 18-29 years in good health.

CDR3: CSARDWGKGTEAFF. CDR3 DNA: TGCAGTGCTAGAGATTGGGGGAAGGGCACTGAAGCTTTCTTT. This sequence joins TRBV20-1 and TRBJ1-1; D is possibly TRBD1 (5 bases). The CDR3 consists of 14 residues. Germline V gene sequence: CDR1 DFQATT, CDR2 SNEGSKA (reference sequence). With 0 bases removed from V and 4 bases from J, the gap between germline ends came to 12 bases.